Included here is one T cell receptor (beta chain) sequence, with context. Antigen unknown. This entry is derived from a study of shared clonotypes between healthy human individuals. Study at large: CD4 naive cells filled three plates per donor, CD4 memory three, CD8 naive two and CD8 memory one. Study outcomes and limitations: A handful of donors showed sharing of about 4.6% of naive CD4 clonotypes.

V was pared by 3 bases and J by 2 bases, with 8 bases between. The CDR3 has 14 amino acids. Germline V CDR1 and CDR2: MRHNA, SNTAGT. At the deep level, the assay was run. Sequenced by immunoSEQ multiplex PCR; TCRdb stores in-frame clones only, minus some. This sample has some 2,400,000 clones, with approximately 95% found just once. The authors divided CD4+ cells into CD45RA+ naive and CD45RA-negative memory subsets. The chain links TRBV6-4 to TRBJ1-5; no firm D call. This clonotype was sampled from a man between 18 and 35 years old in good health. Sequences were obtained from naive CD4+ T cells sorted from blood. Subset here: CD45RA+ positively selected. The CDR3 is CASSEKWGNQPQHF. CDR3 nucleotides: TGTGCCAGCAGTGAGAAGTGGGGCAATCAGCCCCAGCATTTT.